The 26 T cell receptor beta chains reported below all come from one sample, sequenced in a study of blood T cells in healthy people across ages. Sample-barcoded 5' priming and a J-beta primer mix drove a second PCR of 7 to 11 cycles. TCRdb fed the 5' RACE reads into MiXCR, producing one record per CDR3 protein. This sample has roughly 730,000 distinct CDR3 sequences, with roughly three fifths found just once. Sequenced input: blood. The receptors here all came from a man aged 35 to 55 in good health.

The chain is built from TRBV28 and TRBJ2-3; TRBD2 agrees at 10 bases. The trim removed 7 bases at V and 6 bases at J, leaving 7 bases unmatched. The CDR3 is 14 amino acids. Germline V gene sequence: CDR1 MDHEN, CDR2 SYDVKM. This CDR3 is CASIGLAGVDTQYF. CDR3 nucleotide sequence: TGTGCCAGCATCGGTCTAGCGGGAGTTGATACGCAGTATTTT.

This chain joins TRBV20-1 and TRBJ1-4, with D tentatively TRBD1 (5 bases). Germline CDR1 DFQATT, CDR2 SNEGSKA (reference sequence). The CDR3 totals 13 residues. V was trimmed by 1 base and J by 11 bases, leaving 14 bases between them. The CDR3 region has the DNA TGCAGTGCTAGAGGTGGGCAGGGCGGGAAACTGTTTTTT. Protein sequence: CSARGGQGGKLFF.

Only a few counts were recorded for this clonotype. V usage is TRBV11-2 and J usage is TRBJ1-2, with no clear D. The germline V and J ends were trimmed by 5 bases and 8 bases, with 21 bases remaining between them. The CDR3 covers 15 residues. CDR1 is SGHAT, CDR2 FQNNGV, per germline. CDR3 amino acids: CASSPGPRDPTGYTF. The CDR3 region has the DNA TGTGCCAGCAGCCCGGGCCCCCGAGACCCTACCGGCTACACCTTC. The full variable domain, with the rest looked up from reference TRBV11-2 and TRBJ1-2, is EAGVAQSPRYKIIEKRQSVAFWCNPISGHATLYWYQQILGQGPKLLIQFQNNGVVDDSQLPKDRFSAERLKGVDSTLKIQPAKLEDSAVYLCASSPGPRDPTGYTFGSGTRLTVV.

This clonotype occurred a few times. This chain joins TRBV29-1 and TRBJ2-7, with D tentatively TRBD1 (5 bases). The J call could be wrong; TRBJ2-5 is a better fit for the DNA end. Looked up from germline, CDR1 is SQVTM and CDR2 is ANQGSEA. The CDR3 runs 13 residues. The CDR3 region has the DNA TGCAGCGTTGGGCAGGGATGGGGAGAGACCCAGTACTTC. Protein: CSVGQGWGETQYF.

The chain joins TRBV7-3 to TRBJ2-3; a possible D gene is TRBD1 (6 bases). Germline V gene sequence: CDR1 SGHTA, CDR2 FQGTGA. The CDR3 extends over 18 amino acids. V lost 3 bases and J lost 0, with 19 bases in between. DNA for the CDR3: TGTGCCAGCAGCTTCGGAGCCGGGACAACCGCTAGCACAGATACGCAGTATTTT. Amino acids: CASSFGAGTTASTDTQYF.

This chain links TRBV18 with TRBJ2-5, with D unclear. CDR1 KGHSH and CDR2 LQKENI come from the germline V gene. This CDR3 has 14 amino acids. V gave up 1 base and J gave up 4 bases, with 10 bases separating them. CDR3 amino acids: CASSPQTDRETQYF. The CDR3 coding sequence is TGTGCCAGCTCACCACAAACGGACCGAGAGACCCAGTACTTC.

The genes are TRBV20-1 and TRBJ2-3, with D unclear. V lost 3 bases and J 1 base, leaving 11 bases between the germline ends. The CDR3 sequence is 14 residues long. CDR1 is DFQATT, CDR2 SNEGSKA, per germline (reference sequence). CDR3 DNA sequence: TGCAGTGCTAGGTCTCCCCTCGGCACAGATACGCAGTATTTT. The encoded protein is CSARSPLGTDTQYF.

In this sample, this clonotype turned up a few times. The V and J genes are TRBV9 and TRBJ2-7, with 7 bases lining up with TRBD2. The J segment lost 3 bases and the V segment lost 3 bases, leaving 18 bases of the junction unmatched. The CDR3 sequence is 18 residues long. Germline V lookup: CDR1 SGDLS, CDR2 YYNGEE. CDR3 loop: CASSEGLRTSSGSYEQYF. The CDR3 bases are TGTGCCAGCAGCGAAGGGCTGCGGACTAGTAGTGGGAGCTACGAGCAGTACTTC.

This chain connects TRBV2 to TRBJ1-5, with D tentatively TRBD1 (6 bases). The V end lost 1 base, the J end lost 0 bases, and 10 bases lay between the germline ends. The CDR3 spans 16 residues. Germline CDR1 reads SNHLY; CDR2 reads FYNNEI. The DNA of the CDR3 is TGTGCCAGCAGTGAAGAGGGGGTCCATAGCAATCAGCCCCAGCATTTT. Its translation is CASSEEGVHSNQPQHF.

CDR3 loop: CASSKRGATYNEQFF. Here the CDR3 DNA reads TGTGCCAGCAGCAAGAGGGGGGCAACCTACAATGAGCAGTTCTTC. The chain couples TRBV21-1 to TRBJ2-1; TRBD1 was called by the table and not checked on the DNA. TRBV21-1 is designated a pseudogene. This CDR3 has 15 amino acids.

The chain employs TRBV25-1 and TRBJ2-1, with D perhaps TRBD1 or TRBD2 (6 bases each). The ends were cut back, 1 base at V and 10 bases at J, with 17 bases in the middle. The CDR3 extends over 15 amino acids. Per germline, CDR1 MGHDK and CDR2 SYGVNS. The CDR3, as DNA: TGTGCCAGCAGTGAATTAATGTTGGGGGGCGAGGAGCAGTTCTTC. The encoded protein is CASSELMLGGEEQFF.

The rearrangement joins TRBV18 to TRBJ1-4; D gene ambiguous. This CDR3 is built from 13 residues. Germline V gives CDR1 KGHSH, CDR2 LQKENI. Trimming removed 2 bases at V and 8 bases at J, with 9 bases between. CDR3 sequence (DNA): TGTGCCAGCTCACCAAGCGGCCTCGAAAAACTGTTTTTT. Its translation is CASSPSGLEKLFF.

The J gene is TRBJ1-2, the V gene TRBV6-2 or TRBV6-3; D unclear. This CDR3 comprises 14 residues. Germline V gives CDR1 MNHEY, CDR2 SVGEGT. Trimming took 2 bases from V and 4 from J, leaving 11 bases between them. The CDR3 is CASSYNPGSYGYTF. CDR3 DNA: TGTGCCAGCAGTTACAACCCAGGATCCTATGGCTACACCTTC.

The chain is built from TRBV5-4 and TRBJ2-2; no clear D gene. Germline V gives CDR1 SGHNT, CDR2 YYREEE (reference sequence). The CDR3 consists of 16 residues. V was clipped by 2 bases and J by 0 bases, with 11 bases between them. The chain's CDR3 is CASSFILTSNTGELFF. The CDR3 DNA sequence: TGTGCCAGCAGCTTTATTCTAACTTCGAACACCGGGGAGCTGTTTTTT.

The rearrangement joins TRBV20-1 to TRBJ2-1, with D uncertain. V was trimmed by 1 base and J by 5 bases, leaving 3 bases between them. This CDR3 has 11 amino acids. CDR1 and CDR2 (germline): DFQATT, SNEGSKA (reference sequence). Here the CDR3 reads CSARVNNEQFF. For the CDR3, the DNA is TGCAGTGCTAGAGTAAACAATGAGCAGTTCTTC.

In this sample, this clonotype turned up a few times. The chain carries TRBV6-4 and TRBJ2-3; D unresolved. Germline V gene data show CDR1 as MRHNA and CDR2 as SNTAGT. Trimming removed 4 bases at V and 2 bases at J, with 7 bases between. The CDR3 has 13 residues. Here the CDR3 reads CASSVDPTDTQYF. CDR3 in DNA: TGTGCCAGCAGTGTGGACCCCACAGATACGCAGTATTTT.

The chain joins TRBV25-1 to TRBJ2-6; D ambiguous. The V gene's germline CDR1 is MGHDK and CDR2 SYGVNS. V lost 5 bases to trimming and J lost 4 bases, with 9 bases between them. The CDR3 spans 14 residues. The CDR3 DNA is TGTGCCAGCAGTCTACTAAGGGGGGCCAACGTCCTGACTTTC. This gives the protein CASSLLRGANVLTF.

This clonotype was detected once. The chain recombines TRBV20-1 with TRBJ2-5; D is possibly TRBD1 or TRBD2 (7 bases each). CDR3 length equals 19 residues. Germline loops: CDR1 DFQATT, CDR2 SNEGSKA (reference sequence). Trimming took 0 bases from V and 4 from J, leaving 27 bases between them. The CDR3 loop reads CSARDGRGVKGANGETQYF. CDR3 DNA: TGCAGTGCTAGAGATGGGAGGGGGGTGAAGGGGGCGAATGGAGAGACCCAGTACTTC.

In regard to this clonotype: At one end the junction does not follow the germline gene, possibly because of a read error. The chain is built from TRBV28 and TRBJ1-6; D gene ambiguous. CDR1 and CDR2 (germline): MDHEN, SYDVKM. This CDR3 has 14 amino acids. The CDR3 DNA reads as TGTGCCAGCACCTCGGAGGGCAGGAATTCACCACTCCACTTT. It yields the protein CASTSEGRNSPLHF.

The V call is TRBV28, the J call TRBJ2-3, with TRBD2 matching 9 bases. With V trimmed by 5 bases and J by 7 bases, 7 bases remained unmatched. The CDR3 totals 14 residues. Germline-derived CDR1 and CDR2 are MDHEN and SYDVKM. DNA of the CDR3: TGTGCCAGCAGTGTTAGCGGGAGTGAGTATACGCAGTATTTT. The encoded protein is CASSVSGSEYTQYF.

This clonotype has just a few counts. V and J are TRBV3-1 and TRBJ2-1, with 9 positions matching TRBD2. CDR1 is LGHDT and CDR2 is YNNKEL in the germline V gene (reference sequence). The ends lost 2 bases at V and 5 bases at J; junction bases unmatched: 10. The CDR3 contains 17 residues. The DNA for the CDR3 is TGTGCCAGCAGCCAAAAATTGGCTAGCGGGGTCCACAATGAGCAGTTCTTC. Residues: CASSQKLASGVHNEQFF.

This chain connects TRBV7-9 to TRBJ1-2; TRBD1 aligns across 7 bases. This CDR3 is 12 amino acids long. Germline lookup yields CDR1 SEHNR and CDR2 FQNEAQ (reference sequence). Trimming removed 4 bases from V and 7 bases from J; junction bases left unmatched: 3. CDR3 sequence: CASSWGQPGYTF. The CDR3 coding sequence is TGTGCCAGCAGCTGGGGACAGCCTGGCTACACCTTC. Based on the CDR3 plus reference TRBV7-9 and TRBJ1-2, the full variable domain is DTGVSQNPRHKITKRGQNVTFRCDPISEHNRLYWYRQTLGQGPEFLTYFQNEAQLEKSRLLSDRFSAERPKGSFSTLEIQRTEQGDSAMYLCASSWGQPGYTFGSGTRLTVV.

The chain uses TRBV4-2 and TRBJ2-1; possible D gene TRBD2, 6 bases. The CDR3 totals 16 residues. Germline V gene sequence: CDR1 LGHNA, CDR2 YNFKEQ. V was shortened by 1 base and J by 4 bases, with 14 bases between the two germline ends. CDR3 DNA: TGTGCCAGCAGCCAAGGAGAGTCTAGCGCTTACAATGAGCAGTTCTTC. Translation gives CASSQGESSAYNEQFF.

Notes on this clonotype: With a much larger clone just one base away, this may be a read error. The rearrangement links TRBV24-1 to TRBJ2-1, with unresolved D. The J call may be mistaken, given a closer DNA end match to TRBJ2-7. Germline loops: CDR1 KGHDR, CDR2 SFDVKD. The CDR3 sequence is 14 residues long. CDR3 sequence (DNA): TGTGCCACCAGTGATACCGGGCCTTTCAATGAGCAGTACTTC. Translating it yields CATSDTGPFNEQYF.

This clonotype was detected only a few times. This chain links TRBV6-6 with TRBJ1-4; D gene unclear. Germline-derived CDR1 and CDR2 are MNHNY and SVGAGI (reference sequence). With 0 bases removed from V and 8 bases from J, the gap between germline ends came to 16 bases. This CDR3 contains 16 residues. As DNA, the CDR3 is TGTGCCAGCAGTTACTCGGAGGTCCATTTGAGGGAAAAACTGTTTTTT. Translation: CASSYSEVHLREKLFF.

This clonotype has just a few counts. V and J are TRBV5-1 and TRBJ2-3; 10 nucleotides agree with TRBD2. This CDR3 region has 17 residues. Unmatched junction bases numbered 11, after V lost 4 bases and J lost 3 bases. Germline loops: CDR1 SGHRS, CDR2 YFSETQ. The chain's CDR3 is CASSPRGASGGTDTQYF. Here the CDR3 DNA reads TGCGCCAGCAGCCCCAGGGGCGCTAGCGGGGGAACAGATACGCAGTATTTT.